The text below deals with one T cell receptor beta chain. Its antigen is unidentified. Looked up from germline, CDR1 is SGHTA and CDR2 is FQGNSA. The CDR3 totals 14 residues. The V gene lost 3 bases and the J gene lost 5 bases, with 10 bases spanning the gap. Researchers ran the PCR with 60 Vbeta and 13 Jbeta primers. TCRdb keeps only in-frame clones here, not all; method: immunoSEQ multiplex PCR. Of about 170,000 clones in the sample, 73% were seen once. The entry originates in a study of cytomegalovirus exposure and HLA in healthy donors. Across the whole study: In terms of ancestry, the Caucasian-associated cluster contained roughly 80% of the roughly 400 genotyped donors. Whole-study findings and limits: When a later analysis compared HLA-associated TCR beta chains with equally common others, the HLA-associated chains turned out to be more clonally expanded and to have lower generation probabilities. Whilst most TCR sequences proved rare, a subset of public TCRs occurred across many donors.

This chain joins TRBV7-2 and TRBJ1-4; D may be TRBD1 (5 bases). This receptor was obtained from a young woman in good health and CMV-seropositive. The source material was PBMCs. This chain's CDR3 is CASSFSGENEKLFF. CDR3 nucleotide sequence: TGTGCCAGCAGCTTTTCGGGGGAGAATGAAAAACTGTTTTTT.